This TCR beta chain was sequenced during a study of cytomegalovirus exposure and HLA in healthy donors. Study conclusions and caveats: By HLA locus, TCR association rates varied in a later analysis, with DRB1 showing the most and HLA-C the fewest.

In the case of this clone: Its antigen is as yet unknown.

PCR primers comprised 60 Vbeta and 13 Jbeta primers. TCRdb's table, derived via immunoSEQ multiplex PCR, lists solely in-frame clones and lacks some. The sample data list approximately 70,000 clones. This receptor was identified in a female donor in good health and CMV-seropositive. The sequenced sample consisted of PBMCs.

The CDR3 DNA is TGTGCCAGCTCACTAGCCGTCAATCAGCCCCAGCATTTT. This codes for CASSLAVNQPQHF. J is TRBJ1-5 and V is TRBV18; D gene uncertain. V was clipped by 4 bases and J by 3 bases, with 7 bases between them. CDR1 is KGHSH, CDR2 LQKENI, per germline. There are 13 residues in the CDR3.